This T cell receptor (beta chain) was identified in a study of cytomegalovirus exposure and HLA in healthy donors. V shed 4 bases, J shed 2 bases, and the junction held 8 bases outside the gene matches. The CDR3 extends over 15 amino acids. Germline values: CDR1 SGDLS, CDR2 YYNGEE. General observations from the study: TCR beta V- and J-gene trimming was later associated with a missense DCLRE1C variant. Reports showed the classifier diagnosing cytomegalovirus status with high specificity and sensitivity. Indistinguishable V segments, including TRBV6-2 and TRBV6-3, were excluded. Associated with HLA alleles at 0.05 false discovery rate in a later analysis were fewer than 20,000 TCR beta sequences.

This clone was seen only a few times. Its antigen is undetermined. The PCR ran on 60 Vbeta and 13 Jbeta primers. Only in-frame clones appear in the TCRdb table, and some are missing; sequencing was by immunoSEQ multiplex PCR. The sample has 90,000 to 110,000 clones, approximately 70% seen once; the top ten hold roughly 8%. The clonotype was recovered from a man aged 40-49 years in good health and CMV-seronegative. The specimen sequenced was PBMCs. This chain joins TRBV9 and TRBJ2-5, with 7 bases aligning to TRBD1. CDR3 in amino acids: CASSLYQDRQETQYF. The CDR3 DNA is TGTGCCAGCAGCCTATATCAGGACAGGCAAGAGACCCAGTACTTC.